The 19 T cell receptor beta chains below were found in one sample sequenced in a study of glioma-infiltrating T cells after dendritic cell vaccination. Time point in this sample: after dendritic cell vaccination, including at tumor progression/relapse. The data were produced by immunoSEQ multiplex PCR, yet TCRdb's version contains in-frame clones alone and is incomplete. Of 50,000 to 55,000 clones in the sample, around 89% were seen once. Sequencing was performed on blood, taken after dendritic cell vaccination. The origin of the receptors is a human donor with glioblastoma.

This sequence joins TRBV6-1 and TRBJ1-1, with no clear D. This CDR3 has 13 amino acids. The germline CDR1 and CDR2 sequences are MNHNS and SASEGT. V shed 4 bases and J shed 7 bases, with 13 bases lying between them. In nucleotides, the CDR3 is TGTGCCAGCAGTGCTTCAGGCTGGAATGAAGCTTTCTTT. Amino acid sequence: CASSASGWNEAFF.

The V call is TRBV30, the J call TRBJ1-5; weak D call: TRBD1 (6 bases). This CDR3 has 14 amino acids. V was pared by 3 bases and J by 9 bases, with 18 bases between. From germline, CDR1 is GTSNPN and CDR2 SVGIG (reference sequence). CDR3: CAWSPGHSISPQHF. In DNA, the CDR3 is TGTGCCTGGAGCCCGGGACACAGTATATCGCCCCAGCATTTT. Using reference TRBV30 and TRBJ1-5 for the parts outside the CDR3, the full variable domain is SQTIHQWPATLVQPVGSPLSLECTVEGTSNPNLYWYRQAAGRGLQLLFYSVGIGQISSEVPQNLSASRPQDRQFILSSKKLLLSDSGFYLCAWSPGHSISPQHFGDGTRLSIL.

This sequence joins TRBV4-2 and TRBJ2-4, with a tentative D call TRBD2 (6 bases). Germline-derived CDR1 and CDR2 are LGHNA and YNFKEQ. V lost 0 bases to trimming and J lost 6 bases, with 15 bases between them. This CDR3 is built from 16 residues. The DNA for the CDR3 is TGTGCCAGCAGCCAAGATGGTGTGTCCGGGGGAAACATTCAGTACTTC. Amino acid sequence: CASSQDGVSGGNIQYF.

V and J are TRBV7-3 and TRBJ2-2; weak D call: TRBD2 (6 bases). With 5 bases removed from V and 6 bases from J, the gap between germline ends came to 13 bases. Germline-derived CDR1 and CDR2 are SGHTA and FQGTGA. This CDR3 is 14 amino acids long. The CDR3: CASSSQWGAGELFF. Written as DNA, the CDR3 is TGTGCCAGCAGCAGTCAATGGGGGGCCGGGGAGCTGTTTTTT.

In the case of this clone: The CDR3 ends on some other residue instead of the conserved phenylalanine or tryptophan, so this is likely a read error. The V gene is TRBV6-5, the J gene TRBJ2-7, with TRBD1 identical over 7 bases. Losses at the gene ends were 0 bases for V and 3 bases for J; bases not matched to a gene: 8. This CDR3 spans 16 amino acids. From germline, CDR1 is MNHEY and CDR2 SVGAGI. The CDR3 nucleotides are TGTGCCAGCAGTTACTCGGGACAGTCGTCTTTCTACGAGCAGTACTCC. Its translation is CASSYSGQSSFYEQYS.

V is TRBV28 and J is TRBJ2-1; 7 bases match TRBD1. With V trimmed by 6 bases and J by 3 bases, 8 bases remained unmatched. This CDR3 region has 15 residues. CDR1 is MDHEN, CDR2 SYDVKM, per germline. CDR3 sequence reads: CASSRQGLIYNEQFF. The CDR3 DNA reads as TGTGCCAGCAGCCGACAGGGTCTAATCTACAATGAGCAGTTCTTC.

This chain links TRBV7-9 with TRBJ2-7; D gene uncertain. This CDR3 contains 13 residues. V was pared by 8 bases and J by 3 bases, with 14 bases between. Germline assignment: CDR1 SEHNR and CDR2 FQNEAQ (reference sequence). CDR3 in DNA: TGTGCCAGCCACGATATAACAAACTACGAGCAGTACTTC. Translating it yields CASHDITNYEQYF.

J is TRBJ2-3 and V is TRBV2; perhaps TRBD1 as D (6 bases). V was trimmed by 5 bases and J by 2 bases, leaving 14 bases between them. There are 15 residues in the CDR3. The germline V gene encodes CDR1 SNHLY and CDR2 FYNNEI. The CDR3 DNA follows: TGTGCCAGCAGTCCATGGACAGCATTCACAGATACGCAGTATTTT. Translation gives CASSPWTAFTDTQYF. Based on the CDR3 plus reference TRBV2 and TRBJ2-3, the full variable domain is EPEVTQTPSHQVTQMGQEVILRCVPISNHLYFYWYRQILGQKVEFLVSFYNNEISEKSEIFDDQFSVERPDGSNFTLKIRSTKLEDSAMYFCASSPWTAFTDTQYFGPGTRLTVL.

This chain connects TRBV18 to TRBJ2-1; 10 bases align to TRBD1. The V gene's germline CDR1 is KGHSH and CDR2 LQKENI. CDR3 length: 17 amino acids. J was trimmed by 4 bases and V by 3 bases; bases with no gene match: 9. The CDR3 DNA sequence: TGTGCCAGCTCACCCCTCTTGGGACAGGGGTCTTACAATGAGCAGTTCTTC. Translating it yields CASSPLLGQGSYNEQFF.

The chain couples TRBV29-1 to TRBJ2-1; D gene uncertain. Trimming took off 4 bases at V and 0 bases at J, with 7 bases between the two ends. This CDR3 comprises 13 residues. Germline CDR1 and CDR2: SQVTM and ANQGSEA. The CDR3 region has the DNA TGCAGCGTTGGAAAGAGCTCCTACAATGAGCAGTTCTTC. It is translated as CSVGKSSYNEQFF.

The CDR3 loop is CASSRRAGGSADTQYF. Written as DNA, the CDR3 is TGTGCCAGCAGCCGCCGAGCGGGAGGGTCGGCAGATACGCAGTATTTT. The chain carries TRBV7-2 and TRBJ2-3; 10 positions match TRBD2. The CDR3 is 16 residues long. Germline V gene data show CDR1 as SGHTA and CDR2 as FQGNSA. V was clipped by 5 bases and J by 4 bases; unmatched bases: 9.

The rearrangement links TRBV10-3 to TRBJ2-7, with TRBD2 identical over 12 bases. Germline assignment: CDR1 ENHRY and CDR2 SYGVKD. The CDR3 has 18 amino acids. V lost 2 bases to trimming and J lost 3 bases; unmatched junction nucleotides: 11. As DNA, the CDR3 is TGTGCCATCAGTGAGGGGGGTCTAGCGGGAGGGCCGGGCTACGAGCAGTACTTC. Translating it yields CAISEGGLAGGPGYEQYF.

This chain's CDR3 is CATSTTGGYEQYF. The DNA for the CDR3 is TGTGCCACCTCGACGACAGGGGGCTACGAGCAGTACTTC. This chain uses TRBV15 with TRBJ2-7; 9 positions match TRBD1. Trimming took 8 bases from V and 3 from J; bases not matched to a gene: 5. CDR1 is LNHNV, CDR2 YYDKDF, per germline (reference sequence). The CDR3 runs to 13 residues.

The chain uses TRBV5-1 and TRBJ1-4, with 7 bases matching TRBD1. Germline V gene data show CDR1 as SGHRS and CDR2 as YFSETQ. After removal of 5 bases from V and 5 bases from J, the junction contained 3 bases not matched to a gene. The CDR3 runs to 13 residues. CDR3 sequence: CASSRGLNEKLFF. CDR3 in DNA: TGCGCCAGCAGTAGGGGGCTGAATGAAAAACTGTTTTTT.

The chain employs TRBV28 and TRBJ2-7; D not certain. Per germline, CDR1 MDHEN and CDR2 SYDVKM. The CDR3 has 12 amino acids. V lost 5 bases and J lost 2, with 7 bases in between. The CDR3: CASSLDAYEQYF. The CDR3 DNA is TGTGCCAGCAGTCTAGATGCCTACGAGCAGTACTTC.

The chain has TRBV9 and TRBJ2-1; 7 positions match TRBD2. The V gene end was trimmed by 3 bases and the J gene end by 3 bases; junction bases not matched to a gene: 3. The length of the CDR3 is 14 residues. Germline CDR1 and CDR2: SGDLS and YYNGEE. CDR3 DNA: TGTGCCAGCAGCGGGACTAGGCGCTACAATGAGCAGTTCTTC. Translating gives CASSGTRRYNEQFF.

This clone was seen once. This rearrangement joins TRBV10-3 to TRBJ2-3; 8 bases match TRBD1. There are 16 residues in the CDR3. J was trimmed by 5 bases and V by 6 bases; bases with no gene match: 13. CDR1 is ENHRY and CDR2 is SYGVKD in the germline V gene. The chain's CDR3 is CAIRGDRGSLEDTQYF. CDR3 DNA sequence: TGTGCCATCAGGGGCGACAGGGGTTCTTTGGAAGATACGCAGTATTTT.

The rearrangement links TRBV11-3 to TRBJ2-3; possibly TRBD2 for D (5 bases). The germline V gene has CDR1 SGHNT and CDR2 YENEEA. The CDR3 extends over 15 amino acids. The V and J ends lost 5 bases and 0 bases respectively, with 12 bases between them. DNA for the CDR3: TGTGCCAGCAGCATGAGCGGCACTAGCACAGATACGCAGTATTTT. It yields the protein CASSMSGTSTDTQYF.

The rearrangement uses TRBV19 and TRBJ1-1; perhaps TRBD1 as D (6 bases). CDR3 length: 13 residues. Per the germline V gene, CDR1 is LNHDA and CDR2 is SQIVND (reference sequence). The V end lost 5 bases, the J end lost 7 bases, and 14 bases lay between the germline ends. CDR3 region: CASSWMGAGEAFF. The CDR3 DNA is TGTGCCAGTAGTTGGATGGGGGCCGGTGAAGCTTTCTTT.